The clone carrying this TCR beta chain was seen only a few times. Its target is unknown. This sample was taken from a study of CD8 T cells in ankylosing spondylitis. Findings of the study overall: Disease-linked clones were found to be CD8+ and relatively rare in peripheral blood. Ankylosing spondylitis blood appeared to be characterized by a TCR beta motif of eight or nine highly homologous variants. Disease-associated clones were reportedly significantly overrepresented in matched ankylosing spondylitis synovial fluid.

For TCR beta, libraries came from quantitative 5'-RACE with molecular barcodes. TCRdb itself ran the 5' RACE reads through MiXCR, one entry per CDR3 protein. Counted here are 200,000 or so distinct CDR3 sequences, roughly 13% occurring once; the ten biggest clones make up roughly 11%. The TCR comes from a female donor with ankylosing spondylitis or in good health (not recorded which). The sample taken for sequencing was blood, either unsorted or a sorted T cell fraction (not recorded which).

As DNA, the CDR3 is TGTGCCAGCAGTTATAAATCCGGGGAACGCTACGAGCAGTACTTC. It yields the protein CASSYKSGERYEQYF. The chain has TRBV6-2 or TRBV6-3 and TRBJ2-7; a weak D match, TRBD2 (5 bases). CDR3 length: 15 amino acids. Germline CDR1 reads MNHEY; CDR2 reads SVGEGT. V lost 3 bases, J lost 3 bases, and 15 bases lay in between.